The clone carrying this T cell receptor (beta chain) showed up many times. TCRdb analysed the 5' RACE reads with MiXCR anew, one entry per CDR3 protein. Here the sample spans about 620,000 distinct CDR3 sequences, approximately 19% being singletons. V was cut by 0 bases and J by 0 bases, with 13 bases left in between. Germline CDR1 SGDLS, CDR2 YYNGEE. The CDR3 sequence is 16 residues long. The sample originates from a study of T-cell memory formation after mild COVID-19. Sequencing was carried out using PBMCs or a T cell subset sorted from them (not recorded which). The receptor was isolated from an adult woman who had mild COVID-19 (a few samples of this study predate the infection). Cell type and time point are not known. The V call is TRBV9, the J call TRBJ2-7; D is perhaps TRBD1 (6 bases). The CDR3 loop is CASSVGATGNSYEQYF. In DNA, the CDR3 is TGTGCCAGCAGCGTAGGCGCGACAGGAAACTCCTACGAGCAGTACTTC.